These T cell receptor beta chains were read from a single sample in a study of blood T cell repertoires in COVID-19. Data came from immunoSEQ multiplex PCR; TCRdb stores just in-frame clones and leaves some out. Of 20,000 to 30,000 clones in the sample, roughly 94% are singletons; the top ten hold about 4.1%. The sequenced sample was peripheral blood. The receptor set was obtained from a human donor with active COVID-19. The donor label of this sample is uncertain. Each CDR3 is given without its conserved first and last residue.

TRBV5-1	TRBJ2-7	ASRIGNYEQY
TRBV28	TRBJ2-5	ASSLLAGGYQETQY
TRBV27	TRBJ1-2	ASSYRQGGYGYT
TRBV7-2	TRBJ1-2	ASSRQGYGYT
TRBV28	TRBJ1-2	ASKGGLHGYT
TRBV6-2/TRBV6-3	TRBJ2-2	ASSGSVAGLNTGELF
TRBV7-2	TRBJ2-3	ASSLGLAGVTDTQY
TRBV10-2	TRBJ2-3	ASSESTRGGTQY
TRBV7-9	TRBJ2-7	ASGDIQGGEQY
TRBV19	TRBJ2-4	ASKPGQGNIQY
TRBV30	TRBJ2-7	AWSHSGGRYEQY
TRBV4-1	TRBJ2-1	ASNPRGTYNEQF
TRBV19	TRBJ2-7	ASRRQGSSYEQY
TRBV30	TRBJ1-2	AWSVQDRGYGYT
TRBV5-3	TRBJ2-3	ARRPDLAGSTDTQY
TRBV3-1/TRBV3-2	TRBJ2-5	ASSPGTSGPLY
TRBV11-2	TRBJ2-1	ASSLVRGNEQF
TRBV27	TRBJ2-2	ASSLSGGWGLRNTGELF
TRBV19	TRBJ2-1	ASRGPGGAYNEQF
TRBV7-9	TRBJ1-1	ASSLAGNTEAF
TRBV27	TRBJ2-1	ASSRTDLYNEQF
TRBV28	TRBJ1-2	ASSFRDGYT
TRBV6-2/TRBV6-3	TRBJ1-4	ASSYRRQGATNEKLF
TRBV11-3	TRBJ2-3	ASSLAGGARTDTQY
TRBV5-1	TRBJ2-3	ASSLDRARTDTQY
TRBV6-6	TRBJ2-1	ASSFRTSPVRNEQF
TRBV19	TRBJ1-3	ASSNDRSTGNTIY